This T cell receptor beta chain stems from a study of post-analysis software for immune sequencing data. Study details: Relapsing-remitting, secondary progressive and progressive-relapsing multiple sclerosis courses were included. Study outcomes and limitations: TRBV5-6, TRBV5-1 and TRBV20-1 were among roughly five TRBV segments more frequent in patients than controls. People with multiple sclerosis had a significantly lower normalized Chao1 diversity than controls did.

Notes on this clonotype: The antigen is unknown.

Sequencing libraries made from TCR beta cDNA carried unique molecular identifiers. TCRdb called the PCR reads again in MiXCR, with one record for every CDR3 protein. This repertoire shows roughly 800,000 distinct CDR3 sequences, under 70% found once; its top ten account for roughly 4.4%. Germline V lookup: CDR1 LGHDT, CDR2 YNNKEL (reference sequence). V shed 4 bases and J shed 6 bases, with 13 bases lying between them. The CDR3 loop spans 14 amino acids. Sequencing was carried out using blood. The chain has TRBV3-1 and TRBJ2-1, with D perhaps matching TRBD1 or TRBD2 (5 bases each). The source is a girl between 10 and 17 years old with multiple sclerosis. CDR3 sequence: CASSRRGEINEQFF. CDR3 DNA sequence: TGTGCCAGCAGCCGTCGGGGCGAAATCAATGAGCAGTTCTTC.